Listed below are T cell receptor beta chains from one sample, sequenced in a study of blood T cell repertoires in COVID-19. Some clones are missing from TCRdb's copy, which holds only in-frame ones; the method was immunoSEQ multiplex PCR. The sample lists 85,000 to 130,000 clones; under 90% were seen once. Sequencing was performed on peripheral blood. The receptor set was obtained from a woman aged 55-70 years with acute or convalescent COVID-19. The CDR3 runs from the conserved cysteine through the conserved F or W. The D gene is left open where the match is weak. Clone size is stated in some rows and not others, as once, few, many or a class when expanded.

J gene | clone size | V gene | D gene | CDR3 DNA | CDR3 protein
TRBJ1-1 | NA | TRBV12-3/TRBV12-4 | NA | TGTGCCAGCAGCCCTACAGGGAACACTGAAGCTTTCTTT | CASSPTGNTEAFF
TRBJ2-1 | NA | TRBV2 | NA | TGTGCCAGCAGTTTAACTAGCTCCTACAATGAGCAGTTCTTC | CASSLTSSYNEQFF
TRBJ1-3 | NA | TRBV5-1 | NA | TGCGCCAGCAGCTTGGCGGGTCCCGCCTCTGGAAACACCATATATTTT | CASSLAGPASGNTIYF
TRBJ2-1 | NA | TRBV5-1 | TRBD2 | TGCGCCAGCAGCTTGGCCCCGGCTAGCGGGGGCTACAATGAGCAGTTCTTC | CASSLAPASGGYNEQFF
TRBJ2-3 | NA | TRBV5-4 | TRBD2 | TGTGCCAGCAGCAAGCCGGGACTAGCGGGAGGATCCACAGATACGCAGTATTTT | CASSKPGLAGGSTDTQYF
TRBJ2-3 | NA | TRBV19 | TRBD2 | TGTGCCAGTAGTTCGTGGACTAGCGGGAGTGCAGATACGCAGTATTTT | CASSSWTSGSADTQYF
TRBJ2-1 | NA | TRBV7-2 | TRBD2 | TGTGCCAGCCGCAGGGCGGGGGGGAACAATGAGCAGTTCTTC | CASRRAGGNNEQFF
TRBJ1-2 | NA | TRBV7-8 | NA | TGTGCCAGCAGCTTAGCGGAGACAGATGTTAACTATGGCTACACCTTC | CASSLAETDVNYGYTF
TRBJ2-3 | once | TRBV27 | TRBD2 | TGTGCCAGCAGTTCGCCTAGCGGGACAGATACGCAGTATTTT | CASSSPSGTDTQYF
TRBJ2-2 | NA | TRBV15 | TRBD1 | TGTGCCACCAGCCGGGACAGGGTTTCCGGGGAGCTGTTTTTT | CATSRDRVSGELFF
TRBJ1-5 | NA | TRBV7-2 | TRBD1 | TGTGCCAGCAGCCCAGAGGGACAGGGCAATCAGCCCCAGCATTTT | CASSPEGQGNQPQHF
TRBJ2-3 | NA | TRBV20-1 | NA | TGCAGTGCCGCGGTCAGTTATACGCAGTATTTT | CSAAVSYTQYF
TRBJ1-5 | NA | TRBV12-3/TRBV12-4 | NA | TGTGCCAGCAAGGGGCGTAACAATCAGCCCCAGCATTTT | CASKGRNNQPQHF
TRBJ1-2 | NA | TRBV28 | NA | TGTGCCAGCAGTCTGGTTAATCTGGGCCAGTATGGCTACACCTTC | CASSLVNLGQYGYTF
TRBJ1-1 | NA | TRBV5-8 | TRBD1 | TGTGCCAGCAGCCCAAACAGGGGGGGTGAAGCTTTCTTT | CASSPNRGGEAFF
TRBJ2-1 | NA | TRBV9 | TRBD1 | TGTGCCAGCAGCGAACAGGGGGCTTTCATCAATGAGCAGTTCTTC | CASSEQGAFINEQFF
TRBJ2-5 | NA | TRBV14 | NA | TGTGCCAGCAGCCAAGGAGCCCTAGAGACCCAGTACTTC | CASSQGALETQYF
TRBJ2-1 | NA | TRBV7-2 | NA | TGTGCCAGCAGCTTAGGGGCCTCGAATGAGCAGTTCTTC | CASSLGASNEQFF
TRBJ1-1 | NA | TRBV5-5 | TRBD1 | TGTGCCAGCAGCTTAACAGGGGGAATCACTGAAGCTTTCTTT | CASSLTGGITEAFF
TRBJ2-3 | NA | TRBV10-3 | TRBD2 | TGTGCCATCAGCGTGGCGGGGGGGCCAAATACGCAGTATTTT | CAISVAGGPNTQYF
TRBJ2-2 | NA | TRBV5-1 | TRBD2 | TGCGCCAGCAGCTTGGAAGTGGGAGGGATCACCGGGGAGCTGTTTTTT | CASSLEVGGITGELFF
TRBJ1-1 | NA | TRBV6-5 | NA | TGTGCCACAAAGAACACTGAAGCTTTCTTT | CATKNTEAFF
TRBJ1-1 | NA | TRBV5-4 | TRBD1 | TGTGCCAGCAGCTTTCCACAGGGGGTGAACACTGAAGCTTTCTTT | CASSFPQGVNTEAFF
TRBJ1-3 | NA | TRBV6-1 | NA | TGTGCCAGCAGTGAGTGGTCAGGGGTCGGAAACACCATATATTTT | CASSEWSGVGNTIYF
TRBJ1-1 | NA | TRBV6-4 | TRBD1 | TGTGCCAGCAGTGACTCGACTGACAGGGGGACTGAAGCTTTCTTT | CASSDSTDRGTEAFF
TRBJ1-2 | once | TRBV12-3/TRBV12-4 | TRBD1 | TGTGCCAGCAGTTTACAGGGGGCAAGGGGCTACACCTTC | CASSLQGARGYTF